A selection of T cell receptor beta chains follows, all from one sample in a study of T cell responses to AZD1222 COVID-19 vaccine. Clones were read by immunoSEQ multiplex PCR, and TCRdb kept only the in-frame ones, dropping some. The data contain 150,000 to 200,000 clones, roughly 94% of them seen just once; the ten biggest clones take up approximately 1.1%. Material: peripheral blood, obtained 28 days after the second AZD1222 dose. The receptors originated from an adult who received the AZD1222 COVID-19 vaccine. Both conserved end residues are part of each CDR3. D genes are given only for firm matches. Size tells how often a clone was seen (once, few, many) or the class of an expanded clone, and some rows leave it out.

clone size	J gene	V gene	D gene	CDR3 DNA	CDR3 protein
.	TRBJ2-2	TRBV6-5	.	TGTGCCAGCAGCCACGACCTGAGAACCGGGGAGCTGTTTTTT	CASSHDLRTGELFF
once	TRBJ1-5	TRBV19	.	TGTGCCAGTAGTATTTTGGCAGGGAACGGGAATCAGCCCCAGCATTTT	CASSILAGNGNQPQHF
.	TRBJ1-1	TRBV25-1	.	TGTGCCAGCAGTGAAACCAGTAGCACTGAAGCTTTCTTT	CASSETSSTEAFF
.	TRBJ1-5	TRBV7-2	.	TGTGCCAGCAGCGCAACCCGGGATCAGCCCCAGCATTTT	CASSATRDQPQHF
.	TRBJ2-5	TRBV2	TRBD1	TGTGCCAGCAACTCCGGGACAGCGTCCCAATGGGCCCAGTACTTC	CASNSGTASQWAQYF
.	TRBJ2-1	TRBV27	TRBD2	TGTGCCAGCAGTTTAAAGGGGACTAGCTCCTACAATGAGCAGTTCTTC	CASSLKGTSSYNEQFF
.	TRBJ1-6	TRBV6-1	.	TGTGCCAGCAGTGAAAGGTTGCCCCTCCACTTT	CASSERLPLHF
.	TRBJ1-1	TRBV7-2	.	TGTGCCAGCAGTGAGACCGGGTTGAACACTGAAGCTTTCTTT	CASSETGLNTEAFF
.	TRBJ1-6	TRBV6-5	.	TGTGCCAGCGCTCAGGGACTGTCACCCCTCCACTTT	CASAQGLSPLHF
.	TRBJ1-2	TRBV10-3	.	TGTGCCAGCGGAGACTCGGTCAGGGCCTATGGCTACACCTTC	CASGDSVRAYGYTF
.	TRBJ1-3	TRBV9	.	TGTGCCAGCAGCCCAAGACAGCCACATTCTGGAAACACCATATATTTT	CASSPRQPHSGNTIYF
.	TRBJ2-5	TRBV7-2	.	TGTGCCAGCAGCTTACCGGGGGCCGAAGAGACCCAGTACTTC	CASSLPGAEETQYF
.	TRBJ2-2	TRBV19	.	TGTGCCAGTAGTATCGGAACTCCCGGGGAGCTGTTTTTT	CASSIGTPGELFF
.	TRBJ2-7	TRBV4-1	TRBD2	TGCGCCAGCAGCCAAGTGGCTAGCGGATTCTACGAGCAGTACTTC	CASSQVASGFYEQYF
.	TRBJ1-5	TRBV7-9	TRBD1	TGTGCCAGCAGCCGCGGACAGGGGGAAGATCAGCCCCAGCATTTT	CASSRGQGEDQPQHF
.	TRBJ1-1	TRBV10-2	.	TGCGCCAGCAGTGTGGCAGGGTGGGCCACTGAAGCTTTCTTT	CASSVAGWATEAFF
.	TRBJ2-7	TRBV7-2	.	TGTGCCAGCAGCTCTCAGGGGTTCGGGTACGAGCAGTACTTC	CASSSQGFGYEQYF
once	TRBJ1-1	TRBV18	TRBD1	TGTGCCAGCTCACCAGCGACAGGGGGTTGGACTGAAGCTTTCTTT	CASSPATGGWTEAFF
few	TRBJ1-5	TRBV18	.	TGTGCCAGCTCACCAGTTAGCAATCAGCCCCAGCATTTT	CASSPVSNQPQHF
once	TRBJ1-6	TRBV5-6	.	TGTGCCAGCAGCTCTTCCCGACGGACCAATTCACCCCTCCACTTT	CASSSSRRTNSPLHF
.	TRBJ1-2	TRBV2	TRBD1	TGTGCCAGCATAGACAGGGAGGCCTATGGCTACACCTTC	CASIDREAYGYTF
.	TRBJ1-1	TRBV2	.	TGTGCCAGCAGCGAACTGGGGATTGGGAACACTGAAGCTTTCTTT	CASSELGIGNTEAFF
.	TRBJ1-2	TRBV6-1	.	TGTGCCAGCAGTGAAGAACCGGGGCCGACTTATGGCTACACCTTC	CASSEEPGPTYGYTF
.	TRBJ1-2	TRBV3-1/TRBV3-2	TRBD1	TGTGCCAGTTCGGGGAGGGACAGCTTTCAAAACTATGGCTACACCTTC	CASSGRDSFQNYGYTF
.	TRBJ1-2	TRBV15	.	TGTGCCACCAGCAGGGGTCCGGGGGTGGCTGGCTACACCTTC	CATSRGPGVAGYTF
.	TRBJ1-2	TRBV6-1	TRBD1	TGTGCCAGCAGTTCGCAGGGGGTCTCGTATGGCTACACCTTC	CASSSQGVSYGYTF
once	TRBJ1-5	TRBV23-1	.	TGCGCCAGCAGCCCCAAACGACATACTGGGGAACAGCCCCAGCATTTT	CASSPKRHTGEQPQHF
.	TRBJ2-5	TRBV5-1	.	TGCGCCAGCAGGCCAGAGGGGGAAGTGGCGGAGACCCAGTACTTC	CASRPEGEVAETQYF
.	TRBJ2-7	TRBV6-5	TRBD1	TGTGCCAGCAGATCAGGGGGCCGCGCCTACGAGCAGTACTTC	CASRSGGRAYEQYF
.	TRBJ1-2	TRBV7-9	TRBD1	TGTGCCAGCAGCGCCACCAGGGGGACCGAAGGGTATAGCGATGGCTACACCTTC	CASSATRGTEGYSDGYTF
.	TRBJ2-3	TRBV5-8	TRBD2	TGTGCCAGCAGGCGGGGACTAGCGGGGTTAGATACGCAGTATTTT	CASRRGLAGLDTQYF
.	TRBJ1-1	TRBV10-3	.	TGTGCCATGCAGACGGATCCTAACACTGAAGCTTTCTTT	CAMQTDPNTEAFF
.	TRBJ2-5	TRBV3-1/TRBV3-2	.	TGTGCCAGCAGCCAAGAAGGTGAGACCCAGTACTTC	CASSQEGETQYF
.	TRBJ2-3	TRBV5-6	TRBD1	TGTGCCAGCAGCGTGCCGGGACAGGGGGATGTCCAGGCTTATACGCAGTATTTT	CASSVPGQGDVQAYTQYF
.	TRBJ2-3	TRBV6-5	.	TGTGCCAGCAGGGTACAGGGCACAGATACGCAGTATTTT	CASRVQGTDTQYF
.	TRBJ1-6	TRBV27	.	TGTGCCAGCAGTGTCGGCTCCTATAATTCACCCCTCCACTTT	CASSVGSYNSPLHF
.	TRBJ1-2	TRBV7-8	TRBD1	TGTGCCAGCAGCTCCCCTCTCGACAGGGCCCATGGCTACACCTTC	CASSSPLDRAHGYTF
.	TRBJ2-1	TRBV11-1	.	TGTGCCAGCAGCTCCGAGGACGCCAGCTCCTACAATGAGCAGTTCTTC	CASSSEDASSYNEQFF
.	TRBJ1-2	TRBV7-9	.	TGTGCCAGCAGCTTAGCTGCGGGGTCTGGCTACACCTTC	CASSLAAGSGYTF